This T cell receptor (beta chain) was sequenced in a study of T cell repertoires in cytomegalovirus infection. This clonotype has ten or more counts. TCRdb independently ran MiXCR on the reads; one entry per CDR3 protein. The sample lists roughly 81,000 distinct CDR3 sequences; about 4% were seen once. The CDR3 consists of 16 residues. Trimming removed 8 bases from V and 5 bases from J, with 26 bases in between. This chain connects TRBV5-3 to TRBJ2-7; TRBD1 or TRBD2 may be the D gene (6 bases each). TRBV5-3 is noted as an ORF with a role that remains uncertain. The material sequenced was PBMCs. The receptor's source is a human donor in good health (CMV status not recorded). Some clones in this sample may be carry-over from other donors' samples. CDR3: CASSLNPGGTKDEQYF. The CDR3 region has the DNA TGTGCCAGCAGCCTCAACCCCGGAGGGACAAAAGACGAGCAGTACTTC.